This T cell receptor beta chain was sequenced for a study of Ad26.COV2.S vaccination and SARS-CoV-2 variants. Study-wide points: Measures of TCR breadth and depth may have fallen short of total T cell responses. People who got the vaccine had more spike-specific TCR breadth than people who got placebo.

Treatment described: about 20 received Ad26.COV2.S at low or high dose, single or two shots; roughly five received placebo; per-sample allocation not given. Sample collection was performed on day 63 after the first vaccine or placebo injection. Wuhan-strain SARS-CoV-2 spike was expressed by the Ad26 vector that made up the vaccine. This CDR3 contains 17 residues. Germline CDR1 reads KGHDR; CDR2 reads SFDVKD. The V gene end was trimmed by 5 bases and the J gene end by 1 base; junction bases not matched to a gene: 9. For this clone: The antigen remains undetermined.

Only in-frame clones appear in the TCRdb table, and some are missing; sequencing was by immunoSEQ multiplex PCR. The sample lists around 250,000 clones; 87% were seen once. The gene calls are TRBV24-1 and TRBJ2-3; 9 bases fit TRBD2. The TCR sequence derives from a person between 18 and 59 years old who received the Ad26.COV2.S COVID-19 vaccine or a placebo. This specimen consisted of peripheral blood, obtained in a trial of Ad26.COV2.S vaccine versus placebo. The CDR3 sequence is CATSGKSGRIGTDTQYF. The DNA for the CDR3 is TGTGCCACCAGTGGAAAGAGCGGGAGGATAGGCACAGATACGCAGTATTTT.